One and the same sample provided the 23 T cell receptor beta chains below, sequenced in a study of Ad26.COV2.S vaccination and SARS-CoV-2 variants. Measured with immunoSEQ multiplex PCR; TCRdb has only the in-frame clones, and not every one. Here the sample spans almost 400,000 clones, about 89% being singletons. This sample's treatment: some 19 received Ad26.COV2.S at low or high dose, single or two shots; 5 received placebo; per-sample allocation not given. Sampling occurred on day 63 after the first vaccine or placebo injection. Sequencing was performed on peripheral blood, taken in a trial of Ad26.COV2.S vaccine versus placebo. The receptors were gathered from a person aged 18 to 59 who received the Ad26.COV2.S COVID-19 vaccine or a placebo.

This chain joins TRBV11-2 and TRBJ1-1; maybe TRBD1 (6 bases). Trimming shortened V by 9 bases and J by 1 base, and 9 bases separated the two germline ends. The CDR3 contains 12 residues. Germline loops: CDR1 SGHAT, CDR2 FQNNGV. The CDR3: CASGQRNTEAFF. CDR3 nucleotide sequence: TGTGCCAGTGGACAGAGGAACACTGAAGCTTTCTTT.

The chain joins TRBV28 to TRBJ2-7; D might be TRBD2 (6 bases). Trimming removed 6 bases at V and 0 bases at J, with 15 bases between. CDR3 length equals 15 residues. The germline gives CDR1 MDHEN, CDR2 SYDVKM. CDR3 sequence: CASSSRDSPSYEQYF. The DNA of the CDR3 is TGTGCCAGCAGCTCCCGGGACTCCCCCTCCTACGAGCAGTACTTC. The entire variable domain, with the rest obtained from reference TRBV28 and TRBJ2-7, is as follows: DVKVTQSSRYLVKRTGEKVFLECVQDMDHENMFWYRQDPGLGLRLIYFSYDVKMKEKGDIPEGYSVSREKKERFSLILESASTNQTSMYLCASSSRDSPSYEQYFGPGTRLTVT.

The chain carries TRBV5-5 and TRBJ2-7; no reliable D call. The V and J ends lost 4 bases and 0 bases respectively, with 11 bases between them. There are 14 residues in the CDR3. In germline, CDR1 is SGHKS, CDR2 YYEKEE (reference sequence). CDR3 residues: CASSTDTYSYEQYF. CDR3 in DNA: TGTGCCAGCAGCACAGACACGTACTCCTACGAGCAGTACTTC. Full variable domain (outside the CDR3, taken from reference TRBV5-5 and TRBJ2-7): DAGVTQSPTHLIKTRGQQVTLRCSPISGHKSVSWYQQVLGQGPQFIFQYYEKEERGRGNFPDRFSARQFPNYSSELNVNALLLGDSALYLCASSTDTYSYEQYFGPGTRLTVT.

This clone was seen only once. The chain carries TRBV29-1 and TRBJ2-2; D is perhaps TRBD1 (7 bases). V lost 6 bases and J 5 bases, leaving 19 bases between the germline ends. The CDR3 consists of 15 residues. Germline CDR1 and CDR2: SQVTM and ANQGSEA. The CDR3 DNA sequence: TGCAGCGTCAACAACCTAGCGACAGGGACCGGGGAGCTGTTTTTT. Protein product: CSVNNLATGTGELFF.

V usage is TRBV5-1 and J usage is TRBJ2-5, with D possibly matching TRBD1 (5 bases). Trimming took off 0 bases at V and 5 bases at J, with 14 bases between the two ends. Germline V gives CDR1 SGHRS, CDR2 YFSETQ. The CDR3 is made up of 15 amino acids. CDR3 nucleotides: TGCGCCAGCAGCTTGGGCGGACCAGGGATGGAGACCCAGTACTTC. This gives the protein CASSLGGPGMETQYF. The variable domain in full, with the rest retrieved from reference TRBV5-1 and TRBJ2-5, is KAGVTQTPRYLIKTRGQQVTLSCSPISGHRSVSWYQQTPGQGLQFLFEYFSETQRNKGNFPGRFSGRQFSNSRSEMNVSTLELGDSALYLCASSLGGPGMETQYFGPGTRLLVL.

This chain joins TRBV30 and TRBJ2-7; 9 positions agree with TRBD1. CDR3 size: 16 residues. V lost 1 base and J lost 0; bases outside the gene matches: 7. Germline CDR1 and CDR2: GTSNPN and SVGIG (reference sequence). CDR3 region: CAWSDPGTGHSYEQYF. The DNA of the CDR3 is TGTGCCTGGAGTGACCCCGGGACAGGGCACTCCTACGAGCAGTACTTC.

This chain links TRBV11-2 with TRBJ2-3; no clear D gene. The germline CDR1 and CDR2 sequences are SGHAT and FQNNGV. V lost 7 bases and J lost 0, with 17 bases in between. This CDR3 has 16 amino acids. In DNA form, the CDR3 reads TGTGCCAGCACCCTAAGAAGTTGGGGTAGCACAGATACGCAGTATTTT. Translated, it gives CASTLRSWGSTDTQYF.

The J gene is TRBJ2-1, the V gene TRBV28; TRBD2 matches 10 bases. The CDR3 extends over 16 amino acids. Germline V gives CDR1 MDHEN, CDR2 SYDVKM. Trimming took 5 bases from V and 6 from J; bases not matched to a gene: 10. Here the CDR3 reads CASSPLGEREGNEQFF. In nucleotides, the CDR3 is TGTGCCAGCAGTCCCCTGGGGGAGCGGGAGGGCAATGAGCAGTTCTTC.

This sequence joins TRBV27 and TRBJ2-2, with D perhaps matching TRBD1 or TRBD2 (6 bases each). The length of the CDR3 is 13 residues. Germline V gene lookup returns CDR1 MNHEY and CDR2 SMNVEV (reference sequence). The ends were cut back, 8 bases at V and 5 bases at J, with 12 bases in the middle. CDR3 DNA sequence: TGTGCCAGCTCAGGGGAGGTGACCGGGGAGCTGTTTTTT. Its translation: CASSGEVTGELFF.

This sequence joins TRBV28 and TRBJ2-3; unclear D gene. Deletions cut 7 bases from V and 0 bases from J, with 11 bases between. Germline V CDR1 and CDR2: MDHEN, SYDVKM. This CDR3 spans 14 amino acids. CDR3 bases: TGTGCCAGCAACGAGCTGACTAGCACAGATACGCAGTATTTT. It encodes CASNELTSTDTQYF.

The chain uses TRBV5-4 and TRBJ2-7; 9 nucleotides agree with TRBD2. J lost 5 bases, V lost 6 bases, and 15 bases had no gene match. This CDR3 has 16 amino acids. Germline V gene lookup returns CDR1 SGHNT and CDR2 YYREEE (reference sequence). The DNA of the CDR3 is TGTGCCAGCACCCGAGAGCCGGGACTAGCCAGCCACGAGCAGTACTTC. Encoded protein: CASTREPGLASHEQYF. Looking up the rest from reference TRBV5-4 and TRBJ2-7 gives the full variable domain: ETGVTQSPTHLIKTRGQQVTLRCSSQSGHNTVSWYQQALGQGPQFIFQYYREEENGRGNFPPRFSGLQFPNYSSELNVNALELDDSALYLCASTREPGLASHEQYFGPGTRLTVT.

The chain joins TRBV6-2 or TRBV6-3 to TRBJ2-7; D is unresolved. Germline assignment: CDR1 MNHEY and CDR2 SVGEGT. The CDR3 contains 14 residues. The ends were cut back, 0 bases at V and 1 base at J, with 7 bases in the middle. CDR3: CASSYSYRSYEQYF. As DNA, the CDR3 is TGTGCCAGCAGTTACTCCTACCGGTCCTACGAGCAGTACTTC.

J is TRBJ2-1 and V is TRBV28; the D is unclear. The CDR3 is 15 amino acids. Germline CDR1 is MDHEN and CDR2 is SYDVKM. Trimming cost V 5 bases and J 2 bases, with 13 bases left between them. This CDR3 reads CASSADFLAYNEQFF. CDR3 coding DNA: TGTGCCAGCAGTGCTGACTTCCTCGCCTACAATGAGCAGTTCTTC.

This rearrangement joins TRBV5-4 to TRBJ1-5; D unclear. V lost 2 bases to trimming and J lost 9 bases, with 12 bases between them. Germline V gives CDR1 SGHNT, CDR2 YYREEE (reference sequence). CDR3 length: 13 amino acids. The CDR3 loop is CASSFDRGGPQHF. In nucleotides, the CDR3 is TGTGCCAGCAGCTTCGACCGAGGAGGGCCCCAGCATTTT.

Remarks on this clone: The same CDR3 also results from other DNA sequences found in this sample. This rearrangement joins TRBV12-3 or TRBV12-4 to TRBJ2-5; tentatively, D is TRBD2 (6 bases). V gave up 6 bases and J gave up 5 bases, with 10 bases separating them. This CDR3 is built from 12 residues. The CDR3 region has the DNA TGTGCCAGCAGCTTGGAGGGGGAGACCCAGTACTTC. Protein: CASSLEGETQYF.

As concerns this clone: Other nucleotide sequences from this sample produce the same CDR3. This sequence joins TRBV2 and TRBJ2-7; 8 bases are a match to TRBD1. The CDR3 sequence is 12 residues long. Germline trimming cut 6 bases from V and 3 bases from J; bases unmatched to any gene: 1. The V gene's germline CDR1 is SNHLY and CDR2 FYNNEI. The CDR3 bases are TGTGCCAGCAGCGACAGGGGCTACGAGCAGTACTTC. This gives the protein CASSDRGYEQYF.

This clone was picked up one time. This CDR3 reads CSVGKDVYEQYF. The CDR3 DNA sequence: TGCAGCGTTGGGAAGGACGTCTACGAGCAGTACTTC. The chain combines TRBV29-1 with TRBJ2-7; D not resolved. This CDR3 has 12 residues. CDR1 and CDR2 from the germline V gene are SQVTM and ANQGSEA. Trimming pared 4 bases from V and 3 bases from J, leaving 10 bases between.

This clone was picked up one time. The rearrangement joins TRBV9 to TRBJ2-1; 8 nucleotides agree with TRBD2. The junction had 12 bases not matched to a gene; V was cut back by 0 bases and J by 7 bases. Germline CDR1 and CDR2: SGDLS and YYNGEE. The CDR3 length is 17 residues. CDR3 in DNA: TGTGCCAGCAGCGTAGGGGGAATGGCGGGAGGAAGGAATGAGCAGTTCTTC. It translates to CASSVGGMAGGRNEQFF.

This clone was seen only once. V is TRBV9 and J is TRBJ2-1; the D gene is possibly TRBD2 (6 bases). Trimming pared 4 bases from V and 4 bases from J, leaving 12 bases between. The CDR3 totals 14 residues. CDR1 SGDLS and CDR2 YYNGEE come from the germline V gene. CDR3 sequence (DNA): TGTGCCAGCAGCCCAGTGGGACTTTACAATGAGCAGTTCTTC. This gives the protein CASSPVGLYNEQFF.

This chain connects TRBV12-3 or TRBV12-4 to TRBJ2-5; D remains unclear. Trimming took 7 bases from V and 5 from J, leaving 8 bases between them. The CDR3 is 11 amino acids. The CDR3: CASTIDETQYF. CDR3 in DNA: TGTGCCAGCACGATTGACGAGACCCAGTACTTC.

The J gene is TRBJ2-5, the V gene TRBV30; 12 nucleotides agree with TRBD2. The V and J ends lost 2 bases and 3 bases, in that order; junction bases with no gene match: 13. The CDR3 is 18 amino acids. CDR1 is GTSNPN, CDR2 SVGIG, per germline (reference sequence). The CDR3 reads CAWSSGPGTSGPEETQYF. The DNA for the CDR3 is TGTGCCTGGAGTTCTGGCCCCGGGACTAGCGGGCCAGAAGAGACCCAGTACTTC.

This clone was seen once. Other DNA sequences in the sample encode the same CDR3. The chain employs TRBV18 and TRBJ2-1, with D possibly matching TRBD2 (5 bases). Trimming stripped 2 bases from V and 0 bases from J, with 8 bases between. The CDR3 loop spans 15 amino acids. Per germline, CDR1 KGHSH and CDR2 LQKENI. The CDR3 nucleotides read TGTGCCAGCTCACCAACTGGGAGCTCCTACAATGAGCAGTTCTTC. It translates to CASSPTGSSYNEQFF.

The CDR3 loop is CASSLAGNSPLHF. CDR3 in DNA: TGTGCCAGCAGTTTAGCGGGGAATTCACCCCTCCACTTT. The chain has TRBV12-3 or TRBV12-4 and TRBJ1-6; D is undetermined. V gave up 0 bases and J gave up 7 bases, with 4 bases separating them. This CDR3 is built from 13 residues.